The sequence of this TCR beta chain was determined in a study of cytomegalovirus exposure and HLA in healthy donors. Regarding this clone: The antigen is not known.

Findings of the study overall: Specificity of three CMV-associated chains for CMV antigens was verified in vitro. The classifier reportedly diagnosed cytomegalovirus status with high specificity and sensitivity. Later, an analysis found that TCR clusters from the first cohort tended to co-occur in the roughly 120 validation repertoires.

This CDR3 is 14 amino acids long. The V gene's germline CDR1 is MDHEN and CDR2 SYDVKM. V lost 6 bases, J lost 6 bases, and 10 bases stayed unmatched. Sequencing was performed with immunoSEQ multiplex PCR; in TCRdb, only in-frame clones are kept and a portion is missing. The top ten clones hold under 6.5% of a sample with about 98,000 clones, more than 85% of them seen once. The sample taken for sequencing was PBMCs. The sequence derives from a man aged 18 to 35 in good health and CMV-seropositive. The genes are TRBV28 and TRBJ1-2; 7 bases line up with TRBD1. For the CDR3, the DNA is TGTGCCAGCAGGACAGGGTCGGTTTGGGATGGCTACACCTTC. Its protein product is CASRTGSVWDGYTF.